This TCR beta chain appears in the sequencing data of a study of identical twins' blood T cells. The V gene's germline CDR1 is DFQATT and CDR2 SNEGSKA (reference sequence). V was pared by 6 bases and J by 5 bases, with 10 bases of the junction left unmatched. The CDR3 consists of 14 residues. This clonotype was seen only a few times. A single record per CDR3 protein comes from TCRdb applying MiXCR to the 5' RACE reads. The sample lists hundreds of thousands of distinct CDR3 sequences; under 30% were seen once. The TCR was taken from a woman aged 18 to 55 in good health. V usage is TRBV20-1 and J usage is TRBJ2-1, with 7 bases lining up with TRBD2. The sequenced material came from PBMCs. In nucleotides, the CDR3 is TGCAGTGCCAAAAGCGGGACGAGGAACAATGAGCAGTTCTTC. This translates into CSAKSGTRNNEQFF.